The 19 T cell receptor beta chains given below trace back to one sample, sequenced in a study of shared clonotypes between healthy human individuals. Sequencing was performed with immunoSEQ multiplex PCR; in TCRdb, only in-frame clones are kept and a portion is missing. Of 75,000 to 100,000 clones detected, roughly 45% appear once; the ten largest clones hold over 13%. The sequenced material came from PBMCs. These receptors were collected from a middle-aged woman in good health. Some clones in this sample may be carry-over from other donors' samples.

The chain is built from TRBV5-6 and TRBJ2-5, with D uncertain. CDR3 length equals 13 residues. V was shortened by 0 bases and J by 4 bases, with 7 bases between the two germline ends. Germline V gene data show CDR1 as SGHDT and CDR2 as YYEEEE. The CDR3 sequence: CASSLGSTETQYF. The CDR3 region has the DNA TGTGCCAGCAGCTTGGGCTCGACAGAGACCCAGTACTTC. The whole variable domain, remainder taken from reference TRBV5-6 and TRBJ2-5, is DAGVTQSPTHLIKTRGQQVTLRCSPKSGHDTVSWYQQALGQGPQFIFQYYEEEERQRGNFPDRFSGHQFPNYSSELNVNALLLGDSALYLCASSLGSTETQYFGPGTRLLVL.

V and J are TRBV15 and TRBJ2-5; 10 bases are a match to TRBD1. With the DNA end fitting TRBJ2-7 better, the J assignment may be wrong. CDR1 LNHNV and CDR2 YYDKDF come from the germline V gene (reference sequence). CDR3 length equals 13 residues. The CDR3 reads CATNRDRGYEQYF. DNA for the CDR3: TGTGCCACCAACAGGGACAGGGGCTACGAGCAGTACTTC.

In regard to this clone: Given a far larger clone just one base away, this is likely a sequencing read error. The V gene is TRBV6-5, the J gene TRBJ1-5; D is unresolved. Germline V gives CDR1 MNHEY, CDR2 SVGAGI. The CDR3 loop spans 14 amino acids. The CDR3 loop reads CASSYSRAKQPPHF. CDR3 nucleotides: TGTGCCAGCAGTTACTCCCGAGCGAAACAGCCCCCGCATTTT.

The chain employs TRBV28 and TRBJ2-5; unclear D gene. The DNA matches TRBJ2-7 better at its end, which makes the J call doubtful. Per the germline V gene, CDR1 is MDHEN and CDR2 is SYDVKM. This CDR3 has 10 amino acids. The CDR3 region is CASGYYEQYF. DNA of the CDR3: TGTGCCAGCGGCTATTACGAGCAGTACTTC.

This chain joins TRBV9 and TRBJ2-2; 7 nucleotides align to TRBD2. V was pared by 0 bases and J by 6 bases, with 5 bases of the junction left unmatched. This CDR3 contains 15 residues. Germline V gene lookup returns CDR1 SGDLS and CDR2 YYNGEE. The CDR3 DNA is TGTGCCAGCAGCGTAGGGGCGGGAGCGGCCGGGGAGCTGTTTTTT. Amino acids: CASSVGAGAAGELFF.

This chain connects TRBV5-1 to TRBJ2-3; D may be TRBD1 (6 bases). The CDR3 has 14 amino acids. The germline V gene encodes CDR1 SGHRS and CDR2 YFSETQ. The V and J ends lost 7 bases and 1 base respectively, with 13 bases between them. The CDR3 protein is CASRPGAGTDTQYF. The CDR3 DNA follows: TGCGCCAGCCGCCCAGGGGCCGGCACAGATACGCAGTATTTT.

Details on this clone: Relative to the germline gene, one junction end is altered; a read error may explain this. V and J are TRBV7-7 and TRBJ2-5; TRBD2 matches at 9 bases. The germline V gene has CDR1 SSHAT and CDR2 FNYEAQ (reference sequence). This CDR3 contains 13 residues. In DNA, the CDR3 is TGTGCTAGCAGTTTGGGACTAGCCGAGACCCAGTACTTC. Protein sequence: CASSLGLAETQYF.

The chain uses TRBV28 and TRBJ2-3; D may be TRBD2 (7 bases). The CDR3 consists of 14 residues. Trimming took 10 bases from V and 2 from J, leaving 16 bases between them. CDR1 and CDR2 (germline): MDHEN, SYDVKM. The CDR3 sequence is CATTPGGLTDTQYF. CDR3 coding DNA: TGTGCCACCACTCCGGGGGGCCTCACAGATACGCAGTATTTT.

The chain couples TRBV5-7 to TRBJ1-6; D gene uncertain. TRBV5-7 is flagged as an ORF with uncertain function. This CDR3 region has 12 residues. Trimming took 0 bases from V and 7 from J, leaving 2 bases between them. The chain's CDR3 is CASSLGNSPLHF. In DNA form, the CDR3 reads TGTGCCAGCAGCTTGGGGAATTCACCCCTCCACTTT.

This sequence joins TRBV5-1 and TRBJ2-5; a possible D gene is TRBD2 (5 bases). CDR3 length equals 13 residues. From germline, CDR1 is SGHRS and CDR2 YFSETQ. Trimming stripped 6 bases from V and 2 bases from J, with 11 bases between. The CDR3 spells CASNTLGQETQYF. The CDR3 DNA is TGCGCCAGCAACACACTAGGTCAAGAGACCCAGTACTTC.

This chain links TRBV19 with TRBJ2-5; 9 bases map to TRBD2. The closer fit of TRBJ2-7 to the DNA end suggests the J call may be wrong. This CDR3 spans 15 amino acids. CDR1 and CDR2 from the germline V gene are LNHDA and SQIVND (reference sequence). The chain's CDR3 is CASRARAGGFYEQYF. In nucleotides, the CDR3 is TGTGCCAGTAGGGCAAGAGCGGGAGGTTTCTACGAGCAGTACTTC.

The CDR3 protein is CASRPGLADSYEQYF. DNA of the CDR3: TGTGCCAGCAGACCGGGACTAGCGGACTCCTACGAGCAGTACTTC. The rearrangement links TRBV28 to TRBJ2-7; 11 nucleotides line up with TRBD2. The V gene's germline CDR1 is MDHEN and CDR2 SYDVKM. The CDR3 runs 15 residues. Losses at the gene ends were 6 bases for V and 0 bases for J; bases not matched to a gene: 4.

To note about this clone: A much larger clone sits a single nucleotide away, making a read error possible. The DNA of the CDR3 is TGTGCCAGCAGCTTAACGGAGTACAATGAGCAGTTCTTC. Translation: CASSLTEYNEQFF. The rearrangement joins TRBV7-3 to TRBJ2-1; D uncertain. This CDR3 has 13 residues. CDR1 and CDR2 from the germline V gene are SGHTA and FQGTGA. V lost 0 bases and J lost 4, with 4 bases in between. Full variable domain (outside the CDR3, taken from reference TRBV7-3 and TRBJ2-1): GAGVSQTPSNKVTEKGKYVELRCDPISGHTALYWYRQSLGQGPEFLIYFQGTGAADDSGLPNDRFFAVRPEGSVSTLKIQRTERGDSAVYLCASSLTEYNEQFFGPGTRLTVL.

A word on this clone: One end of the junction does not line up with germline, which may come from a read error. The CDR3 bases are TGTGCCAGCAGCTTGGCCCAAGGATTCACTTTT. Residues: CASSLAQGFTF. V is TRBV7-9 and J is TRBJ1-3; no definite D call. The germline CDR1 and CDR2 sequences are SEHNR and FQNEAQ (reference sequence). The CDR3 consists of 11 residues.

The rearrangement links TRBV28 to TRBJ1-4, with D uncertain. The CDR3 has 12 amino acids. Trimming took 6 bases from V and 7 from J, leaving 9 bases between them. Germline CDR1 is MDHEN and CDR2 is SYDVKM. Here the CDR3 DNA reads TGTGCCAGCAGCCCTGAGTCTGAAAAACTGTTTTTT. This translates into CASSPESEKLFF. Together with reference TRBV28 and TRBJ1-4, the CDR3 gives the full variable domain: DVKVTQSSRYLVKRTGEKVFLECVQDMDHENMFWYRQDPGLGLRLIYFSYDVKMKEKGDIPEGYSVSREKKERFSLILESASTNQTSMYLCASSPESEKLFFGSGTQLSVL.

This clone was seen many times. The chain links TRBV28 to TRBJ2-4; D not certain. Germline V gives CDR1 MDHEN, CDR2 SYDVKM. CDR3 length: 16 amino acids. V lost 6 bases to trimming and J lost 0 bases, with 15 bases between them. DNA of the CDR3: TGTGCCAGCAGCCCCCTACTCCTGGTAGCCAAAAACATTCAGTACTTC. Residues: CASSPLLLVAKNIQYF.

This clone has a handful of counts. The chain is built from TRBV28 and TRBJ2-1; the D is unclear. CDR1 and CDR2 from the germline V gene are MDHEN and SYDVKM. Trimming stripped 3 bases from V and 10 bases from J, with 4 bases between. The CDR3 runs 10 residues. The CDR3, as DNA: TGTGCCAGCAGTTTCAGGGAGCAGTTCTTC. Translation: CASSFREQFF.

V and J are TRBV29-1 and TRBJ2-5; the D gene is possibly TRBD2 (6 bases). CDR1 and CDR2 from the germline V gene are SQVTM and ANQGSEA. The V and J ends lost 7 bases and 1 base respectively, with 13 bases between them. CDR3 length equals 13 residues. CDR3 DNA: TGCAGCGCCAAAGGAGGGGCCCAAGAGACCCAGTACTTC. This sequence encodes CSAKGGAQETQYF.

The chain carries TRBV30 and TRBJ1-5; 10 bases match TRBD1. V lost 7 bases and J lost 3; bases outside the gene matches: 3. Germline CDR1 GTSNPN, CDR2 SVGIG (reference sequence). This CDR3 has 13 residues. Here the CDR3 reads CASGQGNNQPQHF. The CDR3 DNA follows: TGTGCCTCGGGACAGGGGAACAATCAGCCCCAGCATTTT.